Each of the 26 T cell receptor beta chains below was sequenced from the same sample in a study of shared clonotypes between healthy human individuals. TCRdb keeps only in-frame clones here, not all; method: immunoSEQ multiplex PCR. The data contain a few million clones, over 85% of them singletons. The source material was naive CD4+ T cells sorted from blood. Subset here: CD45RA+ positively selected. The receptors stem from a man aged 18 to 30 in good health.

The chain employs TRBV7-2 and TRBJ1-2; 7 bases fit TRBD1. In germline, CDR1 is SGHTA, CDR2 FQGNSA. With V trimmed by 7 bases and J by 6 bases, 8 bases remained unmatched. The CDR3 contains 13 residues. The CDR3 DNA sequence: TGTGCCAGCAACCCACAGGGGAGAGATGGCTACACCTTC. Its protein is CASNPQGRDGYTF.

This clone occurred once. The sample has other DNA sequences that encode this CDR3 too. The chain recombines TRBV6-5 with TRBJ2-3; TRBD2 agrees at 11 bases. CDR3 length: 15 amino acids. The germline V gene has CDR1 MNHEY and CDR2 SVGAGI. Germline trimming cut 6 bases from V and 3 bases from J; bases unmatched to any gene: 5. The CDR3: CASSPGTSGTDTQYF. In DNA form, the CDR3 reads TGTGCCAGCAGCCCGGGGACTAGCGGTACAGATACGCAGTATTTT.

V usage is TRBV12-5 and J usage is TRBJ2-3; TRBD2 agrees at 11 bases. CDR1 is LGHNT, CDR2 FRNRAP, per germline. The CDR3 totals 16 residues. Germline trimming cut 6 bases from V and 1 base from J; bases unmatched to any gene: 6. This CDR3 reads CASGPPGLAGTDTQYF. The CDR3 region has the DNA TGTGCTAGTGGACCTCCGGGACTAGCGGGCACAGATACGCAGTATTTT.

V and J are TRBV7-9 and TRBJ2-7; D assignment may be TRBD1 or TRBD2 (6 bases each). Germline V lookup: CDR1 SEHNR, CDR2 FQNEAQ (reference sequence). Trimming removed 6 bases at V and 2 bases at J, with 17 bases between. The CDR3 loop spans 15 amino acids. CDR3 residues: CASSHSGGNPYEQYF. CDR3 sequence (DNA): TGTGCCAGCAGTCACTCCGGGGGCAACCCCTACGAGCAGTACTTC.

The chain uses TRBV30 and TRBJ1-1; possibly TRBD1 for D (5 bases). CDR1 is GTSNPN and CDR2 is SVGIG in the germline V gene (reference sequence). Trimming pared 3 bases from V and 3 bases from J, leaving 11 bases between. CDR3 size: 13 residues. The DNA for the CDR3 is TGTGCCTGGAGGGACTGGGGGGACACTGAAGCTTTCTTT. Translation: CAWRDWGDTEAFF.

The gene calls are TRBV27 and TRBJ2-1; TRBD2 is a possible D gene (6 bases). With 9 bases removed from V and 7 bases from J, the gap between germline ends came to 22 bases. The CDR3 covers 15 residues. Germline CDR1 is MNHEY and CDR2 is SMNVEV (reference sequence). Written as DNA, the CDR3 is TGTGCCAGTCGAAGCGTATTAGCGGACCGGAATGAGCAGTTCTTC. Translation: CASRSVLADRNEQFF.

This chain connects TRBV9 to TRBJ1-1, with D possibly being TRBD1 (6 bases). This CDR3 contains 15 residues. V lost 3 bases and J lost 1, with 13 bases in between. From germline, CDR1 is SGDLS and CDR2 YYNGEE. The CDR3: CASSAKQGGNTEAFF. The DNA for the CDR3 is TGTGCCAGCAGCGCGAAACAGGGAGGGAACACTGAAGCTTTCTTT.

The chain employs TRBV11-2 and TRBJ2-7; 9 bases line up with TRBD2. This CDR3 contains 15 residues. V lost 6 bases to trimming and J lost 2 bases; unmatched junction nucleotides: 8. Germline V gives CDR1 SGHAT, CDR2 FQNNGV. As DNA, the CDR3 is TGTGCCAGCAGTTCCCAAGCGGGGGGTCCCTACGAGCAGTACTTC. Amino acid sequence: CASSSQAGGPYEQYF.

The rearrangement links TRBV20-1 to TRBJ2-3; D unresolved. This CDR3 spans 11 amino acids. CDR1 is DFQATT, CDR2 SNEGSKA, per germline (reference sequence). V lost 2 bases and J lost 2, with 2 bases in between. The CDR3 DNA follows: TGCAGTGCTAGATTCACAGATACGCAGTATTTT. Amino acids: CSARFTDTQYF.

This clone has more than one count but fewer than ten. The chain couples TRBV6-5 to TRBJ1-6, with D perhaps TRBD1 (6 bases). This CDR3 is 12 amino acids long. V gave up 6 bases and J gave up 9 bases, with 9 bases separating them. CDR1 and CDR2 (germline): MNHEY, SVGAGI. CDR3 protein: CASSRGASPLHF. The CDR3 bases are TGTGCCAGCAGCCGGGGGGCTTCACCCCTCCACTTT.

The V gene is TRBV19, the J gene TRBJ1-4; D call uncertain. The CDR3 extends over 14 amino acids. The V gene lost 6 bases and the J gene lost 0 bases, with 8 bases spanning the gap. Germline values: CDR1 LNHDA, CDR2 SQIVND (reference sequence). The CDR3 spells CASRQTSTNEKLFF. In DNA form, the CDR3 reads TGTGCCAGTAGACAGACCTCAACTAATGAAAAACTGTTTTTT.

The gene calls are TRBV7-2 and TRBJ2-7, with 10 bases matching TRBD1. V was pared by 4 bases and J by 8 bases, with 11 bases of the junction left unmatched. Germline assignment: CDR1 SGHTA and CDR2 FQGNSA. CDR3 length: 15 residues. CDR3 bases: TGTGCCAGCAGCTATACCGGGACAGGGGTTGAAAAGCAGTACTTC. This gives the protein CASSYTGTGVEKQYF.

This sequence joins TRBV11-2 and TRBJ1-2; D call uncertain. The germline V gene has CDR1 SGHAT and CDR2 FQNNGV. The CDR3 contains 13 residues. The V end was cut by 3 bases, the J end by 4 bases, with 9 bases between. CDR3 bases: TGTGCCAGCAGCTTCACCGGGAGCTATGGCTACACCTTC. It translates to CASSFTGSYGYTF.

J is TRBJ2-7 and V is TRBV9; 8 bases match TRBD2. The germline V gene has CDR1 SGDLS and CDR2 YYNGEE. The length of the CDR3 is 16 residues. Trimming took 0 bases from V and 5 from J; bases not matched to a gene: 10. The CDR3 loop reads CASSVAAAGGVHEQYF. The DNA for the CDR3 is TGTGCCAGCAGCGTAGCCGCGGCGGGAGGAGTCCACGAGCAGTACTTC.

This chain connects TRBV2 to TRBJ2-7; no reliable D call. V lost 1 base, J lost 0 bases, and 7 bases lay in between. The CDR3 spans 14 residues. In germline, CDR1 is SNHLY, CDR2 FYNNEI. The CDR3 DNA reads as TGTGCCAGCAGTGAAGGGGTAGCCTCCTACGAGCAGTACTTC. Translated, it gives CASSEGVASYEQYF.

About this clone: This CDR3 is also generated by other DNA sequences in the sample. The chain recombines TRBV28 with TRBJ2-3, with 11 bases identical to TRBD2. Germline V gene lookup returns CDR1 MDHEN and CDR2 SYDVKM. The J segment lost 2 bases and the V segment lost 5 bases, leaving 3 bases of the junction unmatched. CDR3 size: 15 residues. The CDR3 DNA follows: TGTGCCAGCAGTCTAGCGGGGGGACCCACAGATACGCAGTATTTT. This codes for CASSLAGGPTDTQYF.

The CDR3 sequence is CSVVPTTGELFF. CDR3 DNA sequence: TGCAGCGTTGTTCCCACCACCGGGGAGCTGTTTTTT. V and J are TRBV29-1 and TRBJ2-2; D remains unclear. CDR1 is SQVTM and CDR2 is ANQGSEA in the germline V gene. This CDR3 has 12 residues. Deletions cut 4 bases from V and 4 bases from J, with 7 bases between.

This clone was detected a few times. V and J are TRBV6-6 and TRBJ1-5; no clear D. CDR3 size: 15 residues. In germline, CDR1 is MNHNY, CDR2 SVGAGI (reference sequence). The ends were cut back, 0 bases at V and 0 bases at J, with 6 bases in the middle. The CDR3 here is CASSYSDLSNQPQHF. CDR3 nucleotides: TGTGCCAGCAGTTACTCAGACCTTAGCAATCAGCCCCAGCATTTT.

The rearrangement uses TRBV10-3 and TRBJ2-1, with 7 bases that match TRBD1. The CDR3 covers 13 residues. V was pared by 5 bases and J by 15 bases, with 13 bases of the junction left unmatched. CDR1 is ENHRY and CDR2 is SYGVKD in the germline V gene. In nucleotides, the CDR3 is TGTGCCATCAGTCCTGGACAGGCACGGTTACGGTTCTTC. It codes for CAISPGQARLRFF.

The chain is built from TRBV4-1 and TRBJ2-3; 7 nucleotides agree with TRBD2. Germline V gene data show CDR1 as MGHRA and CDR2 as YSYEKL. J gave up 3 bases and V 3 bases, and 6 bases lay outside the gene matches. The CDR3 runs to 15 residues. The DNA for the CDR3 is TGCGCCAGCAGCCAGTCGGGGGGAGGGACAGATACGCAGTATTTT. This translates into CASSQSGGGTDTQYF.

In its sample, this clone was seen once. The chain combines TRBV7-3 with TRBJ1-1; a possible D gene is TRBD1 (5 bases). Deletions cut 5 bases from V and 8 bases from J, with 18 bases between. The CDR3 covers 14 residues. Germline V gene lookup returns CDR1 SGHTA and CDR2 FQGTGA. The CDR3 nucleotides are TGTGCCAGCAGCGGAGGAGGGACGTTATCCGAAGCTTTCTTT. This gives the protein CASSGGGTLSEAFF.

V gene TRBV10-3 combines with J gene TRBJ2-1; 8 nucleotides match TRBD2. Germline CDR1 and CDR2: ENHRY and SYGVKD. This CDR3 region has 16 residues. The V gene end was trimmed by 4 bases and the J gene end by 5 bases; junction bases not matched to a gene: 10. CDR3 nucleotide sequence: TGTGCCATCAGTGGGTTCGGGCGGGAGGCTGACAATGAGCAGTTCTTC. Residues: CAISGFGREADNEQFF.

The chain is built from TRBV19 and TRBJ1-6, with 11 bases identical to TRBD1. The CDR3 sequence is 16 residues long. V gave up 5 bases and J gave up 8 bases; unmatched junction bases: 8. The germline CDR1 and CDR2 sequences are LNHDA and SQIVND (reference sequence). The CDR3: CASSWTGGRVDSPLHF. The CDR3 DNA follows: TGTGCCAGTAGTTGGACAGGGGGCCGCGTTGATTCACCCCTCCACTTT.

Comment on this clone: This sample also contains other DNA sequences that code for the same CDR3. This chain links TRBV18 with TRBJ2-5; D unclear. Looked up from germline, CDR1 is KGHSH and CDR2 is LQKENI. This CDR3 region has 12 residues. The germline V and J ends were trimmed by 6 bases and 2 bases, with 7 bases remaining between them. CDR3 in amino acids: CASSPLQETQYF. The DNA of the CDR3 is TGTGCCAGCTCCCCGCTTCAAGAGACCCAGTACTTC.

This chain uses TRBV4-2 with TRBJ2-1; 7 nucleotides agree with TRBD2. V lost 6 bases and J lost 4; bases outside the gene matches: 9. This CDR3 is 15 amino acids long. Per the germline V gene, CDR1 is LGHNA and CDR2 is YNFKEQ. CDR3 residues: CASSLLANYYNEQFF. The DNA for the CDR3 is TGTGCCAGCAGTCTACTAGCGAACTATTACAATGAGCAGTTCTTC.

The genes are TRBV29-1 and TRBJ2-1; unclear D gene. In germline, CDR1 is SQVTM, CDR2 ANQGSEA. The CDR3 covers 13 residues. V was cut by 7 bases and J by 5 bases, with 15 bases left in between. The CDR3 DNA reads as TGCAGCGGTAACGCCTGGCAGGACAATGAGCAGTTCTTC. Translating it yields CSGNAWQDNEQFF.